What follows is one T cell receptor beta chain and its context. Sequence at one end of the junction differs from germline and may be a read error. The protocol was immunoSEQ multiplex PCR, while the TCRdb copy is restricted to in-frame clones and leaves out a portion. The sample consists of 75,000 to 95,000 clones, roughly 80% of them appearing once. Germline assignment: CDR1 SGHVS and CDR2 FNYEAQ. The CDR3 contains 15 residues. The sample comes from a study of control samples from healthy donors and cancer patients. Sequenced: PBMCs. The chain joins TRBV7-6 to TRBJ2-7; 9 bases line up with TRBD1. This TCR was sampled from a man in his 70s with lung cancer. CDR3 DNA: TGTGCCAGCAGCCTAGCTGGGACAGGGAGCTACGAGCAGTACTTC. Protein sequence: CASSLAGTGSYEQYF.